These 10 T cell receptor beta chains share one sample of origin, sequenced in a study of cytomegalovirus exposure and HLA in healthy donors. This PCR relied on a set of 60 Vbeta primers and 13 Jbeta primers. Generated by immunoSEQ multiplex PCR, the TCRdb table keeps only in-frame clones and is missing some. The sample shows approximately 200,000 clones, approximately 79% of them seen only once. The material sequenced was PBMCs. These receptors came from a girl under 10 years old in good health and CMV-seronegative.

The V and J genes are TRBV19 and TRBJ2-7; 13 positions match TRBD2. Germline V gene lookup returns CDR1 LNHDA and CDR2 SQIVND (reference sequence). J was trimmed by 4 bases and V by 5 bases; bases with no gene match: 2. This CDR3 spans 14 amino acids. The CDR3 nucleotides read TGTGCCAGTAGTGGACTAGCGGGGGTTTACGAGCAGTACTTC. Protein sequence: CASSGLAGVYEQYF.

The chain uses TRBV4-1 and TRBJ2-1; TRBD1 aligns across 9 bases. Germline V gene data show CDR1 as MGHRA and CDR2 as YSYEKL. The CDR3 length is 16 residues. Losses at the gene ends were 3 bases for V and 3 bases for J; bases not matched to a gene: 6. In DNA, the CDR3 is TGCGCCAGCAGCCATTTTCTGGGACAGGGCTACAATGAGCAGTTCTTC. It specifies CASSHFLGQGYNEQFF.

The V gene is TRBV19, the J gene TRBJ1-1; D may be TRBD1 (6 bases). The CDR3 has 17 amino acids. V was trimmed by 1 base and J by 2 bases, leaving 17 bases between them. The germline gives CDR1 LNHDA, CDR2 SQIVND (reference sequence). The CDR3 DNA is TGTGCCAGTAGTATAGCAGGGGCTTCATGGGCTAACACTGAAGCTTTCTTT. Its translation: CASSIAGASWANTEAFF.

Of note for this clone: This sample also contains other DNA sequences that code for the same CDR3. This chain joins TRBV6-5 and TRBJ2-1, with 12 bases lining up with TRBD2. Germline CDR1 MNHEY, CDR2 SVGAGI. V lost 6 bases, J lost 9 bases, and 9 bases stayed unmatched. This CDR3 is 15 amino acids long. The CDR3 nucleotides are TGTGCCAGCAGGTCACTAGCGGGGGGCCCCGGTGAGCAGTTCTTC. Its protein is CASRSLAGGPGEQFF.

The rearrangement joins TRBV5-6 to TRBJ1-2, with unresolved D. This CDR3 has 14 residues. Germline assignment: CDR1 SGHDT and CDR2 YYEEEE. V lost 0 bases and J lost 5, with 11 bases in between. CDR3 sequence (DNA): TGTGCCAGCAGCTTGGAACAGATAAATTATGGCTACACCTTC. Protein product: CASSLEQINYGYTF.

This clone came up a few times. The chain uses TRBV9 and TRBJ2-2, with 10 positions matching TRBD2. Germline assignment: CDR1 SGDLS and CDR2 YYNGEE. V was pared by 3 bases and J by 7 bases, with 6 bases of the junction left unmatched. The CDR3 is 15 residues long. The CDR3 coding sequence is TGTGCCAGCAGCGATAGCGGGGGGTCTATCGGGGAGCTGTTTTTT. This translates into CASSDSGGSIGELFF.

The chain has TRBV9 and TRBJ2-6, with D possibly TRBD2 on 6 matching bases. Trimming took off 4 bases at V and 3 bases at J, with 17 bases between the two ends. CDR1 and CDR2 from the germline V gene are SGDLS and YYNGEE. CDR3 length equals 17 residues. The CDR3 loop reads CASSPHLPGVGANVLTF. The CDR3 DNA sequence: TGTGCCAGCAGCCCCCACCTCCCGGGGGTTGGGGCCAACGTCCTGACTTTC.

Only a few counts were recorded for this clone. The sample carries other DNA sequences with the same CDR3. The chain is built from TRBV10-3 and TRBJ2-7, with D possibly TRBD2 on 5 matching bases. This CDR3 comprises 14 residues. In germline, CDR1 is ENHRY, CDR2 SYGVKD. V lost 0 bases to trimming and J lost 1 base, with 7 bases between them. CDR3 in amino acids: CAISESSGSYEQYF. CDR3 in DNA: TGTGCCATCAGTGAGTCAAGCGGATCCTACGAGCAGTACTTC.

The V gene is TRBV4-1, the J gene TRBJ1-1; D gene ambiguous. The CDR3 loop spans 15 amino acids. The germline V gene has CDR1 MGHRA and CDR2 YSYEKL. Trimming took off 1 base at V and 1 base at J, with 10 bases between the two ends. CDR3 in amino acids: CASSQGEVANTEAFF. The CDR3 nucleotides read TGCGCCAGCAGCCAAGGAGAGGTTGCGAACACTGAAGCTTTCTTT.

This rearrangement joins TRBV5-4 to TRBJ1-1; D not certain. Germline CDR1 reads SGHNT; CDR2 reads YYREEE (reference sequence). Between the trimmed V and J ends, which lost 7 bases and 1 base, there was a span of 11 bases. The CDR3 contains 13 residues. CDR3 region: CASFEAANTEAFF. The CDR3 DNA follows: TGTGCCAGCTTTGAGGCAGCGAACACTGAAGCTTTCTTT.